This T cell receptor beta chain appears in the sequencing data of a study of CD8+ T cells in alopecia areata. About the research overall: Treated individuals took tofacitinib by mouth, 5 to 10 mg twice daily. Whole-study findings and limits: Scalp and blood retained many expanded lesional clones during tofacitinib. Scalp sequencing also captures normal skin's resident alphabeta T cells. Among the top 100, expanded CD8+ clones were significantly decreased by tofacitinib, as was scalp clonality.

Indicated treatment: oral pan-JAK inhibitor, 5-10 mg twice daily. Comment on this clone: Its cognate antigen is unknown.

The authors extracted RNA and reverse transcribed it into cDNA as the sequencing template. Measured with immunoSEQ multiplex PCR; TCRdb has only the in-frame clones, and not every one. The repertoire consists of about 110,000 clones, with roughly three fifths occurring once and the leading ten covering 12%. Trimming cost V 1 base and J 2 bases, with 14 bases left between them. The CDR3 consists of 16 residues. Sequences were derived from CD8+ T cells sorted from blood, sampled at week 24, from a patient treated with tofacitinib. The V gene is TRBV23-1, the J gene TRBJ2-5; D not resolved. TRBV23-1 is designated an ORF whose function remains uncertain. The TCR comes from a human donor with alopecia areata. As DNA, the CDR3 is TGCGCCAGCAGTCAATTGGGCCCCGATTTACAAGAGACCCAGTACTTC. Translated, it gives CASSQLGPDLQETQYF.